A single sample is the source of the 11 T cell receptor beta chains below, sequenced in a study of CD8+ T cells in alopecia areata. Sequencing used cDNA as its template, made by extracting RNA and reverse transcribing it. The table came from immunoSEQ multiplex PCR; TCRdb's copy has only in-frame clones and leaves some out. The sample holds around 35,000 clones; roughly half are singletons and the top ten take 40%. The sample comprised NKG2D-high CD8+ T cells sorted from blood. Receptors originate from a human donor with alopecia areata.

V is TRBV18 and J is TRBJ2-1; either TRBD1 or TRBD2 may fit D (5 bases each). Germline V gives CDR1 KGHSH, CDR2 LQKENI. Trimming stripped 0 bases from V and 4 bases from J, with 13 bases between. This CDR3 is built from 16 residues. Written as DNA, the CDR3 is TGTGCCAGCTCACCACCGTGGGACGGAGCTTACAATGAGCAGTTCTTC. Translated, it gives CASSPPWDGAYNEQFF.

By sample share, this clone is medium-sized. The CDR3 region is CASSQEDRPDSPLHF. The CDR3 DNA sequence: TGCGCCAGCAGCCAGGAAGACAGGCCAGATTCACCCCTCCACTTT. The rearrangement links TRBV4-3 to TRBJ1-6; maybe TRBD1 (6 bases). With 3 bases removed from V and 8 bases from J, the gap between germline ends came to 14 bases. Germline CDR1 reads LGHNA; CDR2 reads YSLEER. There are 15 residues in the CDR3.

V and J are TRBV19 and TRBJ1-2; no firm D call. The CDR3 spans 13 residues. Germline-derived CDR1 and CDR2 are LNHDA and SQIVND (reference sequence). Trimming left V 5 bases short and J 4 bases short, with 11 bases between. The CDR3 DNA is TGTGCCAGTAGTCCCAGCCTTCGCTATGGCTACACCTTC. Its translation is CASSPSLRYGYTF.

The chain is built from TRBV6-5 and TRBJ2-7; D tentatively reads TRBD1 or TRBD2 (5 bases each). With 0 bases removed from V and 3 bases from J, the gap between germline ends came to 12 bases. Germline loops: CDR1 MNHEY, CDR2 SVGAGI. The CDR3 spans 15 residues. Written as DNA, the CDR3 is TGTGCCAGCAGTTACTCGACCGGGGCCTTCTACGAGCAGTACTTC. It yields the protein CASSYSTGAFYEQYF.

The table lists this clone with a few counts. The chain recombines TRBV7-9 with TRBJ2-5; D is undetermined. Trimming shortened V by 10 bases and J by 5 bases, and 14 bases separated the two germline ends. CDR1 and CDR2 from the germline V gene are SEHNR and FQNEAQ (reference sequence). This CDR3 is 12 amino acids long. CDR3 coding DNA: TGTGCCACCTTCGACCCCCCTGAGACCCAGTACTTC. Amino acids: CATFDPPETQYF.

The V gene is TRBV25-1, the J gene TRBJ1-2; possible D gene TRBD1, 6 bases. Per the germline V gene, CDR1 is MGHDK and CDR2 is SYGVNS. The CDR3 is 15 residues long. Trimming left V 4 bases short and J 4 bases short, with 16 bases between. CDR3: CASSASTGGGYGYTF. CDR3 DNA sequence: TGTGCCAGCAGTGCCTCGACAGGAGGGGGCTATGGCTACACCTTC.

This clone showed up just once. This chain links TRBV4-1 with TRBJ2-1; the match to TRBD2 covers 7 bases. The CDR3 covers 14 residues. V shed 0 bases and J 7 bases; nucleotides not matched to a gene: 3. Germline V lookup: CDR1 MGHRA, CDR2 YSYEKL. The CDR3 DNA sequence: TGCGCCAGCAGCCAAGATACGGGAGGAAATGAGCAGTTCTTC. Translating it yields CASSQDTGGNEQFF.

The chain is built from TRBV12-5 and TRBJ2-1; 8 bases align to TRBD2. The trim removed 6 bases at V and 4 bases at J, leaving 11 bases unmatched. Germline V gene sequence: CDR1 LGHNT, CDR2 FRNRAP. The CDR3 is made up of 16 amino acids. The CDR3 sequence is CASGLVGSGDYNEQFF. In nucleotides, the CDR3 is TGTGCTAGTGGCCTCGTCGGTAGCGGGGATTACAATGAGCAGTTCTTC.

V gene TRBV28 combines with J gene TRBJ2-3, with TRBD2 matching over 15 bases. The J segment lost 5 bases and the V segment lost 5 bases, leaving 2 bases of the junction unmatched. Germline V gene data show CDR1 as MDHEN and CDR2 as SYDVKM. This CDR3 contains 15 residues. CDR3 residues: CASSRGLAGGDTQYF. CDR3 DNA sequence: TGTGCCAGCAGTCGGGGACTAGCGGGGGGAGATACGCAGTATTTT.

V is TRBV12-5 and J is TRBJ2-1; no firm D call. The V gene lost 6 bases and the J gene lost 7 bases, with 10 bases spanning the gap. Germline V CDR1 and CDR2: LGHNT, FRNRAP. The CDR3 has 12 amino acids. This chain's CDR3 is CASGPDFNEQFF. CDR3 nucleotides: TGTGCTAGTGGCCCGGATTTTAATGAGCAGTTCTTC.

The chain uses TRBV7-6 and TRBJ2-7; the match to TRBD1 covers 10 bases. This CDR3 has 14 residues. Germline V CDR1 and CDR2: SGHVS, FNYEAQ. After removal of 3 bases from V and 3 bases from J, the junction contained 2 bases not matched to a gene. Here the CDR3 DNA reads TGTGCCAGCAGCTTCGGGACAGGGGACTACGAGCAGTACTTC. This gives the protein CASSFGTGDYEQYF.